Only a few counts were recorded for the clone carrying this T cell receptor beta chain. Germline loops: CDR1 DFQATT, CDR2 SNEGSKA (reference sequence). Trimming took 4 bases from V and 2 from J; bases not matched to a gene: 12. The CDR3 has 16 amino acids. TCR beta CDR3 region amplification was performed from RNA transcripts. The HTBI primer set drove a first-round RT-PCR of the TCR CDR3. TCRdb reprocessed the multiplex PCR reads via MiXCR and lists one record per CDR3 protein. The data show over 700,000 distinct CDR3 sequences, around 38% seen once. These data originate in a study of T cells in Graves' hyperthyroidism and ophthalmopathy. Newly diagnosed hyperthyroidism, duration under 2 months, in patients aged 18 to 65.

Sequenced material: blood. This receptor was taken from a young man with Graves' hyperthyroidism. V gene TRBV20-1 combines with J gene TRBJ2-5, with 8 bases that match TRBD2. The CDR3 DNA reads as TGCAGTGCTATCCGGGGGGGCGGGGGGACTCAAGAGACCCAGTACTTC. It is translated as CSAIRGGGGTQETQYF.